The rows below give T cell receptor beta chains drawn from one sample of a study of blood T cell repertoires in COVID-19. Method: immunoSEQ multiplex PCR; TCRdb's copy keeps in-frame clones and lacks some. The table has about 160,000 clones, roughly 87% seen once; the top ten hold over 3.5%. The material sequenced was peripheral blood. These receptors were collected from a woman aged 55-69 years who had recovered from COVID-19. Both conserved end residues are part of each CDR3. The order of the fields is J gene, CDR3 length, clone size, D gene, V gene, CDR3 DNA, CDR3 protein. A D gene is named only where the DNA matches it firmly. Rows give clone size only sometimes, using once, few, many, or a class for an expanded clone.

J: TRBJ2-5
length: 15
size: NA
D: NA
V: TRBV19
DNA: TGTGCCAGTAGTTCCAGCCCGGACAGAAGAGAGACCCAGTACTTC
CDR3: CASSSSPDRRETQYF

J: TRBJ1-5
length: 15
size: NA
D: NA
V: TRBV24-1
DNA: TGTGCCACCAGTGATCGGGCGGGGGCAGGTCAGCCCCAGCATTTT
CDR3: CATSDRAGAGQPQHF

J: TRBJ1-2
length: 13
size: NA
D: NA
V: TRBV18
DNA: TGTGCCAGCTCACCACAGGGACATGGTGGCTACACCTTC
CDR3: CASSPQGHGGYTF

J: TRBJ2-1
length: 15
size: NA
D: NA
V: TRBV5-1
DNA: TGCGCCAGCAGCTCGAATCAGGGGGGATACAATGAGCAGTTCTTC
CDR3: CASSSNQGGYNEQFF

J: TRBJ2-1
length: 15
size: NA
D: NA
V: TRBV7-8
DNA: TGTGCCAGCAGCTTAGCGGGGGGTCCCTACAATGAGCAGTTCTTC
CDR3: CASSLAGGPYNEQFF

J: TRBJ1-6
length: 16
size: NA
D: NA
V: TRBV5-1
DNA: TGCGCCATCTCCGTAGGGGGGAGGGCGGATAATTCACCCCTCCACTTT
CDR3: CAISVGGRADNSPLHF

J: TRBJ2-7
length: 15
size: few
D: NA
V: TRBV19
DNA: TGTGCCAGTAGTATAGGTCAAGGGGCCACCTACGAGCAGTACTTC
CDR3: CASSIGQGATYEQYF

J: TRBJ1-6
length: 15
size: NA
D: NA
V: TRBV19
DNA: TGTGCCAGTAGTACAGGATGGTCGGGAAATTCACCCCTCCACTTT
CDR3: CASSTGWSGNSPLHF

J: TRBJ2-3
length: 15
size: NA
D: NA
V: TRBV29-1
DNA: TGCAGCGTCACTTTTTCGGCAGGCGCAACAGATACGCAGTATTTT
CDR3: CSVTFSAGATDTQYF

J: TRBJ1-1
length: 15
size: NA
D: NA
V: TRBV3-1/TRBV3-2
DNA: TGTGCCAGCAGCCACTCGGGGGGCGGACACACTGAAGCTTTCTTT
CDR3: CASSHSGGGHTEAFF

J: TRBJ1-5
length: 13
size: NA
D: NA
V: TRBV9
DNA: TGTGCCAGCAGCGTAGACCGAGGTGAGCCCCAGCATTTT
CDR3: CASSVDRGEPQHF

J: TRBJ1-5
length: 14
size: NA
D: NA
V: TRBV6-6
DNA: TGTGCCAGCAGCCTCGGAGGAGGCAATCAGCCCCAGCATTTT
CDR3: CASSLGGGNQPQHF

J: TRBJ1-2
length: 14
size: NA
D: TRBD1
V: TRBV5-1
DNA: TGCGCCAGCAGCTTGGTGCAGGGGGCTTATGGCTACACCTTC
CDR3: CASSLVQGAYGYTF

J: TRBJ2-3
length: 14
size: NA
D: TRBD1
V: TRBV3-1/TRBV3-2
DNA: TGTGCCAGCAGCCCGGGACAGGGGGCAGATACGCAGTATTTT
CDR3: CASSPGQGADTQYF

J: TRBJ2-7
length: 15
size: NA
D: NA
V: TRBV3-1/TRBV3-2
DNA: TGTGCCAGCAGCCAAGACAGGGCTGGGGGCTCCGAGCAGTACTTC
CDR3: CASSQDRAGGSEQYF

J: TRBJ1-1
length: 11
size: NA
D: NA
V: TRBV25-1
DNA: TGTGCCAGCAAAGGGGCACTTGAAGCTTTCTTT
CDR3: CASKGALEAFF

J: TRBJ2-5
length: 13
size: NA
D: TRBD2
V: TRBV27
DNA: TGTGCCAGCGGATCGTACACGGGGGGGACCCAGTACTTC
CDR3: CASGSYTGGTQYF

J: TRBJ1-3
length: 19
size: NA
D: TRBD1
V: TRBV30
DNA: TGTGCCTGGAGTGCGTGCTGGGGACAGACTGAGCCCCATGGAAACACCATATATTTT
CDR3: CAWSACWGQTEPHGNTIYF

J: TRBJ1-4
length: 14
size: NA
D: NA
V: TRBV28
DNA: TGTGCCAGCGGATCGGGAGGGTGGAATGAAAAACTGTTTTTT
CDR3: CASGSGGWNEKLFF

J: TRBJ1-4
length: 14
size: once
D: NA
V: TRBV6-5
DNA: TGTGCCAGCAGTACAGGCTCAACTAATGAAAAACTGTTTTTT
CDR3: CASSTGSTNEKLFF

J: TRBJ2-7
length: 12
size: NA
D: NA
V: TRBV29-1
DNA: TGCAGCGTTGAAGGACAGGCCTACGAGCAGTACTTC
CDR3: CSVEGQAYEQYF

J: TRBJ1-1
length: 15
size: NA
D: TRBD1
V: TRBV9
DNA: TGTGCCAGCAGCAAGACAGGGCACCTGAACACTGAAGCTTTCTTT
CDR3: CASSKTGHLNTEAFF

J: TRBJ1-6
length: 15
size: NA
D: NA
V: TRBV7-2
DNA: TGTGCCAGCAGCTTAGGGCCAGGGCGAAATTCACCCCTCCACTTT
CDR3: CASSLGPGRNSPLHF

J: TRBJ1-2
length: 15
size: NA
D: TRBD1
V: TRBV6-5
DNA: TGTGCCAGCAGTTACGGGATCGGGACAGGGGATGGCTACACCTTC
CDR3: CASSYGIGTGDGYTF

J: TRBJ1-2
length: 13
size: NA
D: NA
V: TRBV9
DNA: TGTGCCAGCAGCGCGCCCCCCAGGGATGGCTACACCTTC
CDR3: CASSAPPRDGYTF

J: TRBJ1-4
length: 15
size: few
D: TRBD1
V: TRBV5-1
DNA: TGCGCCAGCAGGAGTTCGGACAGGTGGAATGAAAAACTGTTTTTT
CDR3: CASRSSDRWNEKLFF

J: TRBJ1-3
length: 15
size: NA
D: NA
V: TRBV5-4
DNA: TGTGCCAGCAGCTTGGACACAAGCTCTGGAAACACCATATATTTT
CDR3: CASSLDTSSGNTIYF

J: TRBJ1-4
length: 18
size: NA
D: NA
V: TRBV7-5
DNA: TGTGTCAGAAGCTTTGTCTGCCTTGTACAGGGCACTAATGAAAAACTGTTTTTT
CDR3: CVRSFVCLVQGTNEKLFF

J: TRBJ2-7
length: 13
size: NA
D: NA
V: TRBV28
DNA: TGTGCCAGCGGTGGGGGGGCGCGCGACGAGCAGTACTTC
CDR3: CASGGGARDEQYF

J: TRBJ2-3
length: 15
size: NA
D: TRBD1
V: TRBV4-2
DNA: TGTGCCAGCGATAAAAAGGACAGGGGCACAGATACGCAGTATTTT
CDR3: CASDKKDRGTDTQYF

J: TRBJ2-3
length: 13
size: NA
D: NA
V: TRBV11-1
DNA: TGTGCCAGCAGCCCCCTAAGCACAGATACGCAGTATTTT
CDR3: CASSPLSTDTQYF

J: TRBJ1-1
length: 15
size: NA
D: NA
V: TRBV5-1
DNA: TGCGCCAGCAACCGAGAAGGGACTATGAACACTGAAGCTTTCTTT
CDR3: CASNREGTMNTEAFF

J: TRBJ1-1
length: 15
size: NA
D: NA
V: TRBV5-1
DNA: TGCGCCAGCAGCTTGGGCCACCCGAGCGGCACTGAAGCTTTCTTT
CDR3: CASSLGHPSGTEAFF